The clone carrying this TCR beta chain was picked up a small number of times. As yet, its antigen is unknown. The sample is drawn from a study of T cells after yellow fever vaccination. General study results and limits: In post-booster samples, most primary-vaccination clones reappeared (approximately 95% CD4, roughly 90% CD8).

This CDR3 has 14 residues. V was clipped by 0 bases and J by 4 bases, with 9 bases between them. Per the germline V gene, CDR1 is SGHRS and CDR2 is YFSETQ. TCRdb processed the 5' RACE reads anew with MiXCR; each CDR3 protein has one entry. The repertoire has about 350,000 distinct CDR3 sequences, about 9.9% of them found once; the top ten carry around 20%. The starting material was PBMCs, obtained on the day of the first yellow fever vaccination. The clonotype originates from a man aged 18 to 35 who received the YFV17D yellow fever vaccine. The chain uses TRBV5-1 and TRBJ2-3, with D unclear. The CDR3 DNA sequence: TGCGCCAGCAGCTTGGTGGCGGATGCAGATACGCAGTATTTT. Protein: CASSLVADADTQYF. Combining the CDR3 with reference TRBV5-1 and TRBJ2-3 gives the whole variable domain KAGVTQTPRYLIKTRGQQVTLSCSPISGHRSVSWYQQTPGQGLQFLFEYFSETQRNKGNFPGRFSGRQFSNSRSEMNVSTLELGDSALYLCASSLVADADTQYFGPGTRLTVL.